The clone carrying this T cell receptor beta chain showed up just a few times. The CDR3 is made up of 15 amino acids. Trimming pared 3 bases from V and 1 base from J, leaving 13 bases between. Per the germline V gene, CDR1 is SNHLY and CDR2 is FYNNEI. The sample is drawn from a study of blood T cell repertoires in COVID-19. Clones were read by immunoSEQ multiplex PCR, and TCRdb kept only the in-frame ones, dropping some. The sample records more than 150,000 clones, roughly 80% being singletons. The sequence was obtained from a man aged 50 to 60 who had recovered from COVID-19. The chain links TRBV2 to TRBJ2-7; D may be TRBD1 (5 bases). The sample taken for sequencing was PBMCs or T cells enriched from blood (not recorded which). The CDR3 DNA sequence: TGTGCCAGCAGTGAGTGGGGCCGTGGGTCCTACGAGCAGTACTTC. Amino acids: CASSEWGRGSYEQYF. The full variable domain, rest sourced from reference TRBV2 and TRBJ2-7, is EPEVTQTPSHQVTQMGQEVILRCVPISNHLYFYWYRQILGQKVEFLVSFYNNEISEKSEIFDDQFSVERPDGSNFTLKIRSTKLEDSAMYFCASSEWGRGSYEQYFGPGTRLTVT.